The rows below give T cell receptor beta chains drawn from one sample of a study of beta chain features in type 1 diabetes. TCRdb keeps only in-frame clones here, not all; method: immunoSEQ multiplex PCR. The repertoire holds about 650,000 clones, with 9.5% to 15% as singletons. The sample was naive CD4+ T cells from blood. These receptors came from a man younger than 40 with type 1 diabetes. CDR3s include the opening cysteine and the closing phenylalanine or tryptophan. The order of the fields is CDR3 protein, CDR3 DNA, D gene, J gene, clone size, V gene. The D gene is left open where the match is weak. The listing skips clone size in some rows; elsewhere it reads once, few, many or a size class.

CDR3 protein: CASSVENGGKNNEQFF
CDR3 DNA: TGTGCCAGCAGCGTAGAGAACGGGGGGAAGAACAATGAGCAGTTCTTC
D gene: TRBD2
J gene: TRBJ2-1
clone size: few
V gene: TRBV9

CDR3 protein: CAWTIGTPQLGRLFF
CDR3 DNA: TGTGCCTGGACCATCGGGACACCTCAATTGGGTCGGCTGTTTTTT
D gene: NA
J gene: TRBJ1-4
clone size: few
V gene: TRBV30

CDR3 protein: CASGKSSVRETQYF
CDR3 DNA: TGTGCCAGCGGAAAGAGCAGCGTTAGAGAGACCCAGTACTTC
D gene: NA
J gene: TRBJ2-5
clone size: few
V gene: TRBV28

CDR3 protein: CATDRGPKGETQYF
CDR3 DNA: TGTGCCACAGACAGGGGGCCCAAGGGAGAGACCCAGTACTTC
D gene: TRBD1
J gene: TRBJ2-5
clone size: NA
V gene: TRBV6-1

CDR3 protein: CASSQDNSGANVLTF
CDR3 DNA: TGTGCCAGCAGCCAAGATAACTCTGGGGCCAACGTCCTGACTTTC
D gene: NA
J gene: TRBJ2-6
clone size: NA
V gene: TRBV4-2

CDR3 protein: CASSQSRTALTGELFF
CDR3 DNA: TGTGCCAGCAGCCAATCACGGACAGCATTAACCGGGGAGCTGTTTTTT
D gene: NA
J gene: TRBJ2-2
clone size: few
V gene: TRBV4-2

CDR3 protein: CSVGASAYLQGYTF
CDR3 DNA: TGCAGCGTGGGGGCCTCTGCCTATTTACAAGGCTACACCTTC
D gene: NA
J gene: TRBJ1-2
clone size: few
V gene: TRBV29-1

CDR3 protein: CASSLSLGGNQPQHF
CDR3 DNA: TGTGCCAGCAGTTTATCCCTAGGAGGGAATCAGCCCCAGCATTTT
D gene: NA
J gene: TRBJ1-5
clone size: few
V gene: TRBV27

CDR3 protein: CASRAGTAPYNEQFF
CDR3 DNA: TGCGCCAGCAGGGCCGGGACAGCGCCTTACAATGAGCAGTTCTTC
D gene: TRBD1
J gene: TRBJ2-1
clone size: NA
V gene: TRBV5-1

CDR3 protein: CASSYSGIYGYTF
CDR3 DNA: TGTGCCAGCAGTTACTCTGGGATCTATGGCTACACCTTC
D gene: NA
J gene: TRBJ1-2
clone size: few
V gene: TRBV6-6

CDR3 protein: CASSLEDPGNTEAFF
CDR3 DNA: TGCGCCAGCAGCTTGGAAGACCCGGGGAACACTGAAGCTTTCTTT
D gene: NA
J gene: TRBJ1-1
clone size: NA
V gene: TRBV5-1

CDR3 protein: CASSRAGGRAFYEQYF
CDR3 DNA: TGTGCCAGCAGCCGGGCTGGGGGCCGAGCCTTCTACGAGCAGTACTTC
D gene: NA
J gene: TRBJ2-7
clone size: few
V gene: TRBV5-6

CDR3 protein: CASSYAPRTQYF
CDR3 DNA: TGTGCCAGCAGCTACGCCCCGAGGACCCAGTACTTC
D gene: NA
J gene: TRBJ2-5
clone size: NA
V gene: TRBV11-1

CDR3 protein: CASGQGNTEAFF
CDR3 DNA: TGCGCCAGCGGACAGGGGAACACTGAAGCTTTCTTT
D gene: TRBD1
J gene: TRBJ1-1
clone size: NA
V gene: TRBV10-2

CDR3 protein: CASSQVLAGGADTQYF
CDR3 DNA: TGCGCCAGCAGCCAAGTACTAGCGGGGGGCGCAGATACGCAGTATTTT
D gene: TRBD2
J gene: TRBJ2-3
clone size: NA
V gene: TRBV4-3

CDR3 protein: CASSPDWGRDEQYF
CDR3 DNA: TGTGCCAGCAGCCCCGATTGGGGGCGCGACGAGCAGTACTTC
D gene: NA
J gene: TRBJ2-7
clone size: NA
V gene: TRBV14

CDR3 protein: CANAGGTRETQYF
CDR3 DNA: TGTGCCAACGCTGGGGGTACCAGAGAGACCCAGTACTTC
D gene: NA
J gene: TRBJ2-5
clone size: few
V gene: TRBV2

CDR3 protein: CASSDGGGNQPQHF
CDR3 DNA: TGTGCCAGCAGCGATGGGGGTGGAAATCAGCCCCAGCATTTT
D gene: NA
J gene: TRBJ1-5
clone size: NA
V gene: TRBV9

CDR3 protein: CASSPDRQETQYF
CDR3 DNA: TGTGCCAGCAGCCCGGACAGGCAAGAGACCCAGTACTTC
D gene: TRBD1
J gene: TRBJ2-5
clone size: few
V gene: TRBV7-2

CDR3 protein: CASSLGGLGYGYTF
CDR3 DNA: TGTGCCAGCAGCCTGGGGGGACTCGGCTATGGCTACACCTTC
D gene: NA
J gene: TRBJ1-2
clone size: few
V gene: TRBV7-9

CDR3 protein: CASSLRQGLNEKLFF
CDR3 DNA: TGTGCCAGCAGCTTGAGACAGGGACTTAATGAAAAACTGTTTTTT
D gene: TRBD1
J gene: TRBJ1-4
clone size: NA
V gene: TRBV7-6

CDR3 protein: CASSFLRDTQYF
CDR3 DNA: TGTGCCAGCAGCTTCCTCAGGGATACGCAGTATTTT
D gene: NA
J gene: TRBJ2-3
clone size: few
V gene: TRBV7-2

CDR3 protein: CATRPGQGSYEQYF
CDR3 DNA: TGTGCCACGAGACCGGGACAGGGTTCCTACGAGCAGTACTTC
D gene: TRBD1
J gene: TRBJ2-7
clone size: few
V gene: TRBV7-2

CDR3 protein: CASSVEETVSAAFF
CDR3 DNA: TGTGCCAGCAGCGTAGAAGAGACAGTCAGCGCGGCTTTCTTT
D gene: NA
J gene: TRBJ1-1
clone size: NA
V gene: TRBV9

CDR3 protein: CAWTYRVSGELFF
CDR3 DNA: TGTGCCTGGACATATCGGGTTTCCGGGGAGCTGTTTTTT
D gene: NA
J gene: TRBJ2-2
clone size: NA
V gene: TRBV30

CDR3 protein: CASSYETYYEQYF
CDR3 DNA: TGTGCCAGCAGTTACGAGACTTACTACGAGCAGTACTTC
D gene: NA
J gene: TRBJ2-7
clone size: NA
V gene: TRBV6-6

CDR3 protein: CASSLQEATDTQYF
CDR3 DNA: TGTGCCAGCAGCCTACAGGAGGCTACAGATACGCAGTATTTT
D gene: NA
J gene: TRBJ2-3
clone size: NA
V gene: TRBV7-2

CDR3 protein: CASRSVSRNSPLHF
CDR3 DNA: TGTGCCAGTAGATCCGTGAGTCGTAATTCACCCCTCCACTTT
D gene: NA
J gene: TRBJ1-6
clone size: NA
V gene: TRBV19

CDR3 protein: CASSKGAGSDEQYF
CDR3 DNA: TGTGCCAGCAGTAAAGGTGCTGGGAGTGACGAGCAGTACTTC
D gene: NA
J gene: TRBJ2-7
clone size: NA
V gene: TRBV7-6

CDR3 protein: CASSVPQETSPGGANVLTF
CDR3 DNA: TGTGCCAGCAGCGTCCCTCAGGAGACTAGTCCTGGAGGGGCCAACGTCCTGACTTTC
D gene: NA
J gene: TRBJ2-6
clone size: NA
V gene: TRBV9

CDR3 protein: CASSLSTGGRGYTF
CDR3 DNA: TGTGCCAGCAGTTTGTCAACAGGGGGCCGTGGCTACACCTTC
D gene: TRBD1
J gene: TRBJ1-2
clone size: NA
V gene: TRBV28

CDR3 protein: CAWEENGGLGFNEQYF
CDR3 DNA: TGTGCCTGGGAAGAAAATGGGGGACTAGGATTTAACGAGCAGTACTTC
D gene: TRBD2
J gene: TRBJ2-7
clone size: NA
V gene: TRBV30

CDR3 protein: CASSLGGLNTEAFF
CDR3 DNA: TGTGCCAGCAGCTTGGGCGGATTGAACACTGAAGCTTTCTTT
D gene: NA
J gene: TRBJ1-1
clone size: NA
V gene: TRBV7-9

CDR3 protein: CASSQVPITGTGGGNEQFF
CDR3 DNA: TGCGCCAGCAGCCAAGTCCCCATAACCGGGACAGGGGGAGGCAATGAGCAGTTCTTC
D gene: TRBD1
J gene: TRBJ2-1
clone size: NA
V gene: TRBV4-1

CDR3 protein: CATRGPSTDTQYF
CDR3 DNA: TGTGCCACTCGGGGACCTAGCACAGATACGCAGTATTTT
D gene: NA
J gene: TRBJ2-3
clone size: few
V gene: TRBV7-2

CDR3 protein: CASSPEQGANEKLFF
CDR3 DNA: TGTGCCAGCTCACCGGAACAGGGTGCTAATGAAAAACTGTTTTTT
D gene: NA
J gene: TRBJ1-4
clone size: NA
V gene: TRBV18

CDR3 protein: CASSAGWEVNQPQHF
CDR3 DNA: TGTGCCAGCTCCGCGGGGTGGGAGGTGAATCAGCCCCAGCATTTT
D gene: NA
J gene: TRBJ1-5
clone size: NA
V gene: TRBV18

CDR3 protein: CASSSPWGGTDTQYF
CDR3 DNA: TGCGCCAGCAGCTCCCCGTGGGGAGGCACAGATACGCAGTATTTT
D gene: NA
J gene: TRBJ2-3
clone size: NA
V gene: TRBV5-1

CDR3 protein: CASSPTNTYEQYF
CDR3 DNA: TGTGCCAGCAGTCCGACAAATACCTACGAGCAGTACTTC
D gene: NA
J gene: TRBJ2-7
clone size: NA
V gene: TRBV7-6

CDR3 protein: CAISEGAGTGSYEQYF
CDR3 DNA: TGTGCCATCAGTGAAGGTGCCGGGACAGGGAGCTACGAGCAGTACTTC
D gene: TRBD1
J gene: TRBJ2-7
clone size: NA
V gene: TRBV10-3

CDR3 protein: CASREEADTQYF
CDR3 DNA: TGTGCCAGCAGGGAAGAGGCAGATACGCAGTATTTT
D gene: NA
J gene: TRBJ2-3
clone size: NA
V gene: TRBV11-2

CDR3 protein: CASSQGPGQGVYGYTF
CDR3 DNA: TGCGCCAGCAGCCAAGGACCGGGACAGGGCGTCTATGGCTACACCTTC
D gene: TRBD1
J gene: TRBJ1-2
clone size: NA
V gene: TRBV4-3